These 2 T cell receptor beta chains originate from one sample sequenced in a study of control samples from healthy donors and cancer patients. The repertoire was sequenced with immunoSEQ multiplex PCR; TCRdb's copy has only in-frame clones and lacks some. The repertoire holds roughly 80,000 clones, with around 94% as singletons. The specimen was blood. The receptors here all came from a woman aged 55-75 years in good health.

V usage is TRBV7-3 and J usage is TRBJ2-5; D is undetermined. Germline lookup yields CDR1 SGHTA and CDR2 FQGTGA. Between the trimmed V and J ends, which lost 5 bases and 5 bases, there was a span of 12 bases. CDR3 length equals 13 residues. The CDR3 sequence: CASSGSLGETQYF. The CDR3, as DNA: TGTGCCAGCAGCGGATCCCTCGGGGAGACCCAGTACTTC.

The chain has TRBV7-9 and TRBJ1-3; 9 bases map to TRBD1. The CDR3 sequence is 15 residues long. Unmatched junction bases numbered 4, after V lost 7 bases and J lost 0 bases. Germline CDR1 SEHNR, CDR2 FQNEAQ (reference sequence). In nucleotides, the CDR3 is TGTGCCAGCAACGGACAGGGGTTCTCTGGAAACACCATATATTTT. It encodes CASNGQGFSGNTIYF.